What follows are 5 T cell receptor beta chains derived from one specimen sequenced in a study of identical twins. TCRdb processed the 5' RACE reads anew with MiXCR; each CDR3 protein has one entry. The data contain around 510,000 distinct CDR3 sequences, 13% to 15% of them singletons. These records were also assigned to another study, of yellow fever vaccine responses in identical twins.

The sample consisted of CD4+ T cells sorted from blood. These receptors all come from a young woman in good health.

This clonotype was observed a handful of times. The CDR3 loop reads CASSVASGVAYEQYF. Here the CDR3 DNA reads TGTGCCAGCAGCGTAGCTTCGGGGGTAGCCTACGAGCAGTACTTC. This chain connects TRBV9 to TRBJ2-7, with D possibly matching TRBD2 (6 bases). Germline CDR1 reads SGDLS; CDR2 reads YYNGEE. Deletions cut 0 bases from V and 2 bases from J, with 12 bases between. The CDR3 is made up of 15 amino acids.

The CDR3, as DNA: TGTGCCAGCAAGACCGGGACTAGGGGTACGCAGTATTTT. Amino acids: CASKTGTRGTQYF. The chain uses TRBV27 and TRBJ2-3, with 8 positions matching TRBD2. The CDR3 totals 13 residues. Trimming cost V 7 bases and J 8 bases; bases outside gene matches: 8. Germline V gene lookup returns CDR1 MNHEY and CDR2 SMNVEV (reference sequence).

V and J are TRBV20-1 and TRBJ2-5; D may be TRBD2 (7 bases). Germline CDR1 reads DFQATT; CDR2 reads SNEGSKA (reference sequence). Trimming removed 6 bases from V and 1 base from J, with 18 bases in between. CDR3 size: 15 residues. The CDR3 spells CSAHGEGGLQETQYF. CDR3 in DNA: TGCAGTGCCCATGGGGAGGGGGGCCTCCAAGAGACCCAGTACTTC.

The chain couples TRBV6-5 to TRBJ1-6; D is possibly TRBD1 (6 bases). CDR1 MNHEY and CDR2 SVGAGI come from the germline V gene. CDR3 length: 14 amino acids. Trimming stripped 1 base from V and 9 bases from J, with 10 bases between. CDR3 sequence: CASSYYREVSPLHF. Written as DNA, the CDR3 is TGTGCCAGCAGTTACTACAGGGAGGTTTCACCCCTCCACTTT.

The V call is TRBV4-2, the J call TRBJ2-4, with 11 bases lining up with TRBD2. CDR3 size: 18 residues. Germline V gene lookup returns CDR1 LGHNA and CDR2 YNFKEQ. J lost 1 base, V lost 4 bases, and 9 bases had no gene match. CDR3 in amino acids: CASSLGLAGGGAKNIQYF. The CDR3 DNA follows: TGTGCCAGCAGCCTCGGTCTAGCGGGGGGCGGGGCCAAAAACATTCAGTACTTC.